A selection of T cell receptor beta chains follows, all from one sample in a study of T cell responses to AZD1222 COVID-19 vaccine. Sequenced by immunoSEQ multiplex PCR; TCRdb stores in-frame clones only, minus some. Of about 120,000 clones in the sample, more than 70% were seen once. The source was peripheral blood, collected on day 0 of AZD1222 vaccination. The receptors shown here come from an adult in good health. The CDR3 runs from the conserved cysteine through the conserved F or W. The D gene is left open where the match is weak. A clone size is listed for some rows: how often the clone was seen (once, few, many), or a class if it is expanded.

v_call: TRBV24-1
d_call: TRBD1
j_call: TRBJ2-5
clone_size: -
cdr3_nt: TGTGCCACCAGCCGGACAGGGGGTTGGGAGACCCAGTACTTC
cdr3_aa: CATSRTGGWETQYF

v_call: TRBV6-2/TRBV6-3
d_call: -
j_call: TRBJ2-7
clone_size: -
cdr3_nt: TGTGCCAGCAGTACCCGGAGAGGGAGAGATTACGAGCAGTACTTC
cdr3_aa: CASSTRRGRDYEQYF

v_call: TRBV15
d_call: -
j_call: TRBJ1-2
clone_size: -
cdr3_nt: TGTGCCACCAGCAACTCCGGGACCCATGGCTACACCTTC
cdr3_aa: CATSNSGTHGYTF

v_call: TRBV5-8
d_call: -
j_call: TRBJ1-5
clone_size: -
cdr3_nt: TGTGCCAGCAGCTTAAGGAATCAGCCCCAGCATTTT
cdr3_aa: CASSLRNQPQHF

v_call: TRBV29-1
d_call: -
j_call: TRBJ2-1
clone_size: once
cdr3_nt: TGCAGCGTCAAAGGGGTATACAATGAGCAGTTCTTC
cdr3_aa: CSVKGVYNEQFF

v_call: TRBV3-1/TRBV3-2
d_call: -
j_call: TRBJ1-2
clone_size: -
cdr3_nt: TGTGCCAGCAGCCAAGGAGACTCGCTAGACTATGGCTACACCTTC
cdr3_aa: CASSQGDSLDYGYTF

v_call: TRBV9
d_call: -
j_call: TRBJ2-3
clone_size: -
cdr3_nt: TGTGCCAGCAGCGCCGGAACTAGCCGGAGAGGGGGTACGCAGTATTTT
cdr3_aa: CASSAGTSRRGGTQYF

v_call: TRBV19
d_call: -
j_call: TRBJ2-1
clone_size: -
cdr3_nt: TGTGCCAGTAGTCGGGTCCCCCCGCGCAATGATGAGCAGTTCTTC
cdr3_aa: CASSRVPPRNDEQFF

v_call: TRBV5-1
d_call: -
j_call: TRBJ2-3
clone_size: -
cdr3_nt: TGCGCCAGCAGCTTGGAGTCCAGGGGGGCGACAGATACGCAGTATTTT
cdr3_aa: CASSLESRGATDTQYF

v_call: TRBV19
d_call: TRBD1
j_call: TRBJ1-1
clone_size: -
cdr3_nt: TGTGCCAGTAGTATTGGGACAGGGGGTAGCACTGAAGCTTTCTTT
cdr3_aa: CASSIGTGGSTEAFF

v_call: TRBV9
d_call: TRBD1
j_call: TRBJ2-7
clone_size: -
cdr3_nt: TGTGCCAGCACCCTATCCGGGACAGGGTACGAGCAGTACTTC
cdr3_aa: CASTLSGTGYEQYF

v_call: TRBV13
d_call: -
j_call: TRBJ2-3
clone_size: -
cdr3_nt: TGTGCCAGCAGCGCGACTACCCGCGAGGCCACAGATACGCAGTATTTT
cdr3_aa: CASSATTREATDTQYF

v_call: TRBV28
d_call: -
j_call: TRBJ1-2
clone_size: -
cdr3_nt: TGTGCCAGCAGTTTTAGAGGATATGGCTACACCTTC
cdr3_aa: CASSFRGYGYTF

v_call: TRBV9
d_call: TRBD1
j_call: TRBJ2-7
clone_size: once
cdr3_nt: TGTGCCAGCAGCGTAGGAGGGACAGGGTCCTACGAGCAGTACTTC
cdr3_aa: CASSVGGTGSYEQYF

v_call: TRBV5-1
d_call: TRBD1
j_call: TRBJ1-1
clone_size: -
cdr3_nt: TGCGCCAGCAGCTTGCAGGGGGTAAACACTGAAGCTTTCTTT
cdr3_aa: CASSLQGVNTEAFF

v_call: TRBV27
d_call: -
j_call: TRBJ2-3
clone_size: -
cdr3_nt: TGTGCCAGCAGCGGCATGACAGATACGCAGTATTTT
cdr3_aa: CASSGMTDTQYF

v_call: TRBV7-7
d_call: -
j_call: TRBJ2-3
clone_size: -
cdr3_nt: TGTGCTAGCAGCTTGGGCCTCTCTCCCGCAGATACGCAGTATTTT
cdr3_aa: CASSLGLSPADTQYF

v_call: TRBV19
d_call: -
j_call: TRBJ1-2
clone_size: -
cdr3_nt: TGTGCCAGTAGGTACAAGCAATCCTATGGCTACACCTTC
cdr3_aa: CASRYKQSYGYTF

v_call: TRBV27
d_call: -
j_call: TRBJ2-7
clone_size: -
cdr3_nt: TGTGCCAGCGGAGAGGACAGTTACTACGAGCAGTACTTC
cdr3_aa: CASGEDSYYEQYF

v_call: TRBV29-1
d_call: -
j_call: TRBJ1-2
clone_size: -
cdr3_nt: TGCAGCGTTGCGACCTTGAGGAATGGCTACACCTTC
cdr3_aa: CSVATLRNGYTF

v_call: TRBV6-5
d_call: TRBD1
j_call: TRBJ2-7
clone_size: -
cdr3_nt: TGTGCCAGCAGTCCCCGACAGGGGCCCTACGAGCAGTACTTC
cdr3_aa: CASSPRQGPYEQYF

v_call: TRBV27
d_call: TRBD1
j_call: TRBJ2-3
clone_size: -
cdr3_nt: TGTGCCAGCAGTGTGGGACAGGGCACAGATACGCAGTATTTT
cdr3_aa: CASSVGQGTDTQYF